The 31 T cell receptor beta chains given below trace back to one sample, sequenced in a study of cytomegalovirus exposure and HLA in healthy donors. Primers for the PCR totalled 60 Vbeta and 13 Jbeta. Profiling relied on immunoSEQ multiplex PCR, and the TCRdb table lists in-frame clones only, not all of them. The data contain around 130,000 clones, 85% to 90% of them singletons. Sequencing used PBMCs. These receptors were obtained from a woman in her twenties or thirties in good health and CMV-seropositive.

The CDR3 DNA reads TGTGCCATCAGTGGCCCCCGGGACAGACAAGAGACCCAGTACTTC. It translates to CAISGPRDRQETQYF. The V and J genes are TRBV10-3 and TRBJ2-5, with 7 positions matching TRBD1. Germline V gene sequence: CDR1 ENHRY, CDR2 SYGVKD. J lost 2 bases, V lost 4 bases, and 7 bases had no gene match. There are 15 residues in the CDR3.

The V gene is TRBV6-1, the J gene TRBJ1-5; maybe TRBD1 (6 bases). The length of the CDR3 is 15 residues. Trimming took 6 bases from V and 9 from J, leaving 21 bases between them. Germline CDR1 is MNHNS and CDR2 is SASEGT. CDR3 amino acids: CASRESGTPGRPQHF. The CDR3 DNA follows: TGTGCCAGCAGAGAATCCGGGACACCTGGTCGGCCCCAGCATTTT.

The chain employs TRBV28 and TRBJ1-6, with TRBD1 as a possible D gene (5 bases). This CDR3 has 16 amino acids. CDR1 and CDR2 (germline): MDHEN, SYDVKM. V was pared by 0 bases and J by 8 bases, with 14 bases between. CDR3 coding DNA: TGTGCCAGCAGTTTATGGAGGCAGGGTGGAGATTCACCCCTCCACTTT. This sequence encodes CASSLWRQGGDSPLHF.

This chain connects TRBV2 to TRBJ1-5; D possibly corresponds to TRBD1 (5 bases). The CDR3 consists of 13 residues. The V and J ends lost 5 bases and 6 bases respectively, with 11 bases between them. Germline CDR1 reads SNHLY; CDR2 reads FYNNEI. The CDR3 DNA reads as TGTGCCAGCAGTTACGAAGGGGTTCAGCCCCAGCATTTT. This codes for CASSYEGVQPQHF.

This clone occurred once. V usage is TRBV2 and J usage is TRBJ1-5, with no clear D. The germline gives CDR1 SNHLY, CDR2 FYNNEI. The CDR3 is 14 amino acids. The ends were cut back, 8 bases at V and 2 bases at J, with 13 bases in the middle. CDR3 amino acids: CASGGRSGNQPQHF. The CDR3 DNA sequence: TGTGCCAGCGGCGGAAGGTCGGGCAATCAGCCCCAGCATTTT.

This clone was counted a single time. The chain combines TRBV13 with TRBJ1-1; D is uncertain. The CDR3 extends over 15 amino acids. V lost 6 bases and J lost 0, with 14 bases in between. CDR1 PRHDT and CDR2 FYEKMQ come from the germline V gene (reference sequence). The CDR3: CASSPRTLLNTEAFF. CDR3 DNA sequence: TGTGCCAGCAGTCCTAGAACCTTACTGAACACTGAAGCTTTCTTT.

The chain combines TRBV6-6 with TRBJ1-2; D remains unclear. Germline V gene data show CDR1 as MNHNY and CDR2 as SVGAGI (reference sequence). The CDR3 sequence is 12 residues long. The V end lost 6 bases, the J end lost 6 bases, and 11 bases lay between the germline ends. The CDR3 protein is CASSLPGDGYTF. The CDR3 nucleotides read TGTGCCAGCAGCCTCCCCGGGGATGGCTACACCTTC.

The chain uses TRBV7-3 and TRBJ2-1; 9 bases align to TRBD2. The germline CDR1 and CDR2 sequences are SGHTA and FQGTGA. This CDR3 spans 19 amino acids. J lost 9 bases, V lost 5 bases, and 23 bases had no gene match. The CDR3 bases are TGTGCCAGCAGCCTCTACGGACCGGGGGCTAGCGGGAAAGGGGTTGAGCAGTTCTTC. Translated, it gives CASSLYGPGASGKGVEQFF.

Regarding this clone: Given the absence of the conserved phenylalanine or tryptophan at the CDR3 end, a read error is likely. This chain joins TRBV15 and TRBJ2-3; D may be TRBD2 (7 bases). The germline V and J ends were trimmed by 3 bases and 2 bases, with 21 bases remaining between them. The V gene's germline CDR1 is LNHNV and CDR2 YYDKDF (reference sequence). The CDR3 contains 18 residues. CDR3 loop: CATSSDRGAGSPTDTQYS. CDR3 DNA: TGTGCCACCAGCAGCGACCGGGGGGCGGGATCCCCCACAGATACGCAGTATTCT.

The gene calls are TRBV30 and TRBJ2-1; 9 bases align to TRBD2. The V and J ends lost 2 bases and 8 bases, in that order; junction bases with no gene match: 10. The CDR3 contains 15 residues. Looked up from germline, CDR1 is GTSNPN and CDR2 is SVGIG (reference sequence). CDR3 nucleotide sequence: TGTGCCTGGAGTCGGGTGATAGCGGGAGATCATGAGCAGTTCTTC. As protein: CAWSRVIAGDHEQFF.

The V call is TRBV7-2, the J call TRBJ1-5; TRBD1 might be the D (6 bases). The CDR3 runs 15 residues. Germline CDR1 reads SGHTA; CDR2 reads FQGNSA. Trimming took off 6 bases at V and 4 bases at J, with 16 bases between the two ends. The DNA for the CDR3 is TGTGCCAGCAGTCTCTCCGGACAGCTAAATCAGCCCCAGCATTTT. Its protein is CASSLSGQLNQPQHF.

The rearrangement uses TRBV29-1 and TRBJ2-1, with TRBD2 identical over 9 bases. This CDR3 is 16 amino acids long. V was pared by 4 bases and J by 1 base, with 8 bases of the junction left unmatched. Germline V gene lookup returns CDR1 SQVTM and CDR2 ANQGSEA. This CDR3 is CSVGVSGSGSYNEQFF. CDR3 DNA: TGCAGCGTTGGGGTTAGCGGGAGTGGGTCCTACAATGAGCAGTTCTTC.

The V and J genes are TRBV19 and TRBJ2-7, with D uncertain. From germline, CDR1 is LNHDA and CDR2 SQIVND (reference sequence). Trimming took off 5 bases at V and 6 bases at J, with 17 bases between the two ends. The CDR3 has 14 residues. CDR3 nucleotide sequence: TGTGCCAGTAGTCCCCTAGAATGGGTGGGCGAGCAGTACTTC. This gives the protein CASSPLEWVGEQYF.

The chain is built from TRBV5-6 and TRBJ2-5; tentatively, D is TRBD1 (5 bases). The J call may be wrong; the DNA end is better matched by TRBJ2-7. The length of the CDR3 is 14 residues. CDR1 is SGHDT and CDR2 is YYEEEE in the germline V gene. This CDR3 reads CASSFQGPYYEQYF. The CDR3, as DNA: TGTGCCAGCAGCTTCCAGGGCCCTTATTACGAGCAGTACTTC.

V and J are TRBV6-6 and TRBJ2-5; D is undetermined. The V end lost 2 bases, the J end lost 5 bases, and 18 bases lay between the germline ends. Germline V gene lookup returns CDR1 MNHNY and CDR2 SVGAGI (reference sequence). CDR3 length: 16 residues. The CDR3 is CASSYPSPGVRETQYF. The DNA of the CDR3 is TGTGCCAGCAGTTACCCTTCTCCTGGTGTTCGGGAGACCCAGTACTTC.

The gene calls are TRBV10-3 and TRBJ2-1, with 8 bases matching TRBD2. CDR3 length: 15 residues. CDR1 is ENHRY, CDR2 SYGVKD, per germline. J gave up 6 bases and V 4 bases, and 8 bases lay outside the gene matches. The CDR3 region has the DNA TGTGCCATCAGTGGGGGGACTAGTTTGCCCAATGAGCAGTTCTTC. Protein sequence: CAISGGTSLPNEQFF.

This chain connects TRBV28 to TRBJ1-2; 9 bases map to TRBD1. The V gene end was trimmed by 5 bases and the J gene end by 8 bases; junction bases not matched to a gene: 12. Germline loops: CDR1 MDHEN, CDR2 SYDVKM. The CDR3 runs to 15 residues. CDR3 DNA: TGTGCCAGCAGTCCCCCGGACAGGGGTCCCGTGGGCTACACCTTC. This translates into CASSPPDRGPVGYTF.

A single count supports this clone. The chain is built from TRBV19 and TRBJ1-6, with 9 positions matching TRBD1. This CDR3 contains 16 residues. Germline V gene data show CDR1 as LNHDA and CDR2 as SQIVND (reference sequence). The V and J ends lost 6 bases and 5 bases, in that order; junction bases with no gene match: 8. DNA of the CDR3: TGTGCCAGTAGAGCCAGCGGGACAGGGAATAATTCACCCCTCCACTTT. It specifies CASRASGTGNNSPLHF.

The rearrangement joins TRBV7-8 to TRBJ1-2; D unclear. Germline CDR1 SGHVS, CDR2 FQNEAQ. Trimming cost V 2 bases and J 2 bases, with 6 bases left between them. The CDR3 covers 13 residues. The CDR3 nucleotides are TGTGCCAGCAGCTTACCAGAAAACTATGGCTACACCTTC. Amino acid sequence: CASSLPENYGYTF.

This chain links TRBV27 with TRBJ1-1, with D maybe TRBD1 (6 bases). Per the germline V gene, CDR1 is MNHEY and CDR2 is SMNVEV (reference sequence). The CDR3 sequence is 15 residues long. V shed 5 bases and J shed 5 bases, with 18 bases lying between them. Here the CDR3 reads CASSHAAGARTEAFF. The CDR3 DNA reads as TGTGCCAGCAGTCATGCCGCAGGGGCGCGGACTGAAGCTTTCTTT.

The rearrangement joins TRBV27 to TRBJ1-5, with D possibly being TRBD1 (6 bases). V gave up 8 bases and J gave up 1 base, with 12 bases separating them. The CDR3 spans 14 residues. Germline lookup yields CDR1 MNHEY and CDR2 SMNVEV (reference sequence). For the CDR3, the DNA is TGTGCCAGCGGCGCGGACAGAAGCAATCAGCCCCAGCATTTT. This gives the protein CASGADRSNQPQHF.

This clone was counted only a few times. V is TRBV18 and J is TRBJ1-1; possibly TRBD1 for D (5 bases). The CDR3 is 12 residues long. In germline, CDR1 is KGHSH, CDR2 LQKENI. Trimming left V 6 bases short and J 6 bases short, with 11 bases between. In DNA, the CDR3 is TGTGCCAGCTCGCTTACAGGCGCTGAAGCTTTCTTT. Amino acid sequence: CASSLTGAEAFF. Supplemented by reference TRBV18 and TRBJ1-1, the full variable domain reads NAGVMQNPRHLVRRRGQEARLRCSPMKGHSHVYWYRQLPEEGLKFMVYLQKENIIDESGMPKERFSAEFPKEGPSILRIQQVVRGDSAAYFCASSLTGAEAFFGQGTRLTVV.

The gene calls are TRBV14 and TRBJ2-7; the D is unclear. V gave up 1 base and J gave up 0 bases, with 4 bases separating them. The CDR3 runs 13 residues. CDR1 and CDR2 (germline): SGHDN, FVKESK. Here the CDR3 DNA reads TGTGCCAGCAGCCAAGCCTACTCCTACGAGCAGTACTTC. Translated, it gives CASSQAYSYEQYF. Full variable domain (remainder filled in from reference TRBV14 and TRBJ2-7): EAGVTQFPSHSVIEKGQTVTLRCDPISGHDNLYWYRRVMGKEIKFLLHFVKESKQDESGMPNNRFLAERTGGTYSTLKVQPAELEDSGVYFCASSQAYSYEQYFGPGTRLTVT.

CDR3 in amino acids: CASSENSGVLLSRQDQPQHF. CDR3 bases: TGTGCCAGCAGTGAAAATTCCGGGGTTCTATTATCCCGCCAGGACCAGCCCCAGCATTTT. The chain joins TRBV2 to TRBJ1-5, with D unclear. The CDR3 is 20 amino acids. Trimming took off 2 bases at V and 7 bases at J, with 30 bases between the two ends. CDR1 and CDR2 (germline): SNHLY, FYNNEI.

This clone was seen a few times. The chain carries TRBV6-1 and TRBJ1-5; D might be TRBD1 (6 bases). This CDR3 comprises 14 residues. Looked up from germline, CDR1 is MNHNS and CDR2 is SASEGT. The V gene lost 4 bases and the J gene lost 4 bases, with 11 bases spanning the gap. The CDR3: CASSVSGANQPQHF. Written as DNA, the CDR3 is TGTGCCAGCAGTGTGTCAGGGGCGAATCAGCCCCAGCATTTT.

The V call is TRBV28, the J call TRBJ1-6; TRBD1 is a possible D gene (5 bases). CDR1 and CDR2 (germline): MDHEN, SYDVKM. CDR3 length equals 12 residues. V was trimmed by 1 base and J by 13 bases, leaving 8 bases between them. The CDR3 spells CASSLSGFPLHF. The CDR3 nucleotides read TGTGCCAGCAGTTTATCAGGGTTCCCCCTCCACTTT. The variable domain in full, completed from reference TRBV28 and TRBJ1-6, reads DVKVTQSSRYLVKRTGEKVFLECVQDMDHENMFWYRQDPGLGLRLIYFSYDVKMKEKGDIPEGYSVSREKKERFSLILESASTNQTSMYLCASSLSGFPLHFGNGTRLTVT.

V usage is TRBV18 and J usage is TRBJ2-1; the D is unclear. The CDR3 extends over 15 amino acids. The V gene's germline CDR1 is KGHSH and CDR2 LQKENI. V shed 6 bases and J shed 0 bases, with 12 bases lying between them. The CDR3 protein is CASSPSDSSYNEQFF. CDR3 DNA sequence: TGTGCCAGCTCGCCCTCCGACTCCTCCTACAATGAGCAGTTCTTC.

V and J are TRBV19 and TRBJ1-2, with 8 positions matching TRBD1. The CDR3 is 12 amino acids. The germline CDR1 and CDR2 sequences are LNHDA and SQIVND (reference sequence). V shed 4 bases, J shed 6 bases, and the junction held 1 base outside the gene matches. CDR3 sequence: CASSTTGDGYTF. The CDR3 region has the DNA TGTGCCAGTAGTACGACAGGGGATGGCTACACCTTC. The variable domain in full, completed from reference TRBV19 and TRBJ1-2, reads DGGITQSPKYLFRKEGQNVTLSCEQNLNHDAMYWYRQDPGQGLRLIYYSQIVNDFQKGDIAEGYSVSREKKESFPLTVTSAQKNPTAFYLCASSTTGDGYTFGSGTRLTVV.

The count of this clone is one. The rearrangement joins TRBV4-1 to TRBJ2-7, with TRBD2 identical over 7 bases. This CDR3 is 15 amino acids long. Germline V CDR1 and CDR2: MGHRA, YSYEKL. Trimming at V came to 4 bases and at J to 5 bases, leaving 11 bases not matched to a gene. CDR3: CASSPPSGRADEQYF. The CDR3 DNA reads as TGCGCCAGCAGCCCCCCCAGTGGGAGGGCCGACGAGCAGTACTTC.

The chain links TRBV19 to TRBJ1-2; D is uncertain. The V end lost 7 bases, the J end lost 0 bases, and 15 bases lay between the germline ends. There are 15 residues in the CDR3. Germline V gives CDR1 LNHDA, CDR2 SQIVND (reference sequence). CDR3 bases: TGTGCCAGTACGGGAACTTCCTCAGCTAACTATGGCTACACCTTC. Encoded protein: CASTGTSSANYGYTF.

The chain has TRBV9 and TRBJ2-3; unclear D gene. Looked up from germline, CDR1 is SGDLS and CDR2 is YYNGEE. Between the trimmed V and J ends, which lost 4 bases and 0 bases, there was a span of 12 bases. There are 15 residues in the CDR3. The CDR3 DNA follows: TGTGCCAGCAGCCCCGGCGCTAGAAGCACAGATACGCAGTATTTT. This encodes CASSPGARSTDTQYF.